One T cell receptor (beta chain) is described in this entry. The antigen is unknown. Using its own MiXCR run on the reads, TCRdb lists one record per CDR3 protein. Found here are approximately 700,000 distinct CDR3 sequences, roughly 36% of them singletons; the top ten hold about 2.8%. This sample stems from a study of T cell repertoires in cytomegalovirus infection. Study in general: Evidence of both CMV infection and a matching HLA type came from public TCR beta signatures. General study points: In two of eight donors, the top clonotype was HLA-C-restricted CMV-specific.

Germline CDR1 SGHNT, CDR2 YYREEE (reference sequence). V dropped 0 bases and J dropped 0; count of bases not matched to a gene: 5. The CDR3 totals 16 residues. This TCR was sampled from a human donor in good health (CMV status not recorded). Some clones in this sample may be carry-over from other donors' samples. The chain recombines TRBV5-4 with TRBJ1-1; 7 bases agree with TRBD1. Sequencing was carried out using PBMCs. The DNA of the CDR3 is TGTGCCAGCAGCTTGGGGGCGGACAGGTTGAACACTGAAGCTTTCTTT. Translated, it gives CASSLGADRLNTEAFF.